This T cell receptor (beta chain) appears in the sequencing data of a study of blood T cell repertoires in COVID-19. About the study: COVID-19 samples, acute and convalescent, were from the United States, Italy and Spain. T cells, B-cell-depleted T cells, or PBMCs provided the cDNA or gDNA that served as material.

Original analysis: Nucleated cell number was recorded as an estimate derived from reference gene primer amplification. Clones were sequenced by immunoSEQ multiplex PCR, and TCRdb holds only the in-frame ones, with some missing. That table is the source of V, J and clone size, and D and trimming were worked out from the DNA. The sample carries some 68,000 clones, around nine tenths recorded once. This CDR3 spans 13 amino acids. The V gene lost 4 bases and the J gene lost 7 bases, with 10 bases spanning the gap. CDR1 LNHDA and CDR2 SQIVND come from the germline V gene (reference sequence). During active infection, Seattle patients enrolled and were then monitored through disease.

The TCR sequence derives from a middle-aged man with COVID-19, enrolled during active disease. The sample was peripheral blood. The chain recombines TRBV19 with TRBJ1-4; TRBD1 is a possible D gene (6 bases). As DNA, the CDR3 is TGTGCCAGTAGTACACAGGGCGCTGAAAAACTGTTTTTT. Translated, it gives CASSTQGAEKLFF.